This T cell receptor (beta chain) was retrieved from a study of blood T cell repertoires in COVID-19. Background on the study: In each case, the material was cDNA or gDNA derived from T cells, B-cell-depleted T cells, or PBMCs.

This CDR3 has 14 amino acids. J gave up 0 bases and V 4 bases, and 2 bases lay outside the gene matches. Germline loops: CDR1 SGHAT, CDR2 FQNNGV. The method was immunoSEQ multiplex PCR; TCRdb's version includes in-frame clones alone and lacks a portion of them. The sample lists 300,000 or so clones; roughly 88% were seen once. This clone was picked up one time. Other DNA sequences within the sample encode an identical CDR3. This TCR was sampled from a woman in her twenties or thirties with COVID-19, enrolled during active disease. The genes are TRBV11-2 and TRBJ2-7; TRBD1 agrees at 8 bases. Material: peripheral blood. CDR3 coding DNA: TGTGCCAGCAGCTCGGACAGGGTCTCCTACGAGCAGTACTTC. Translation gives CASSSDRVSYEQYF.